Listed here are 12 T cell receptor beta chains from one sample, sequenced in a study of control samples from healthy donors and cancer patients. Profiled with immunoSEQ multiplex PCR; TCRdb holds only in-frame clones, not every one. The table has around 95,000 clones, roughly 87% seen once. Sequences were obtained from blood. Receptors originate from a woman aged 50 to 60 in good health.

The gene calls are TRBV29-1 and TRBJ1-3; TRBD1 matches at 7 bases. The CDR3 contains 13 residues. Germline CDR1 and CDR2: SQVTM and ANQGSEA. V lost 6 bases, J lost 7 bases, and 9 bases stayed unmatched. In nucleotides, the CDR3 is TGCAGCGTCGTTCTTACAGGGGTCAACACCATATATTTT. This translates into CSVVLTGVNTIYF.

V gene TRBV3-1 (or the pseudogene TRBV3-2) combines with J gene TRBJ2-6, with D hard to call. Germline loops: CDR1 LGHDT, CDR2 YNNKEL (reference sequence). The CDR3 is 13 residues long. The germline V and J ends were trimmed by 1 base and 3 bases, with 1 base remaining between them. The CDR3 sequence: CASSQGGANVLTF. Written as DNA, the CDR3 is TGTGCCAGCAGCCAAGGTGGGGCCAACGTCCTGACTTTC.

V usage is TRBV14 and J usage is TRBJ2-5; D tentatively fits TRBD1 or TRBD2 (6 bases each). This CDR3 comprises 15 residues. The V gene lost 3 bases and the J gene lost 5 bases, with 16 bases spanning the gap. Germline V gene sequence: CDR1 SGHDN, CDR2 FVKESK. CDR3 region: CASSQEGVRGETQYF. Written as DNA, the CDR3 is TGTGCCAGCAGCCAGGAGGGGGTGAGAGGGGAGACCCAGTACTTC.

The V call is TRBV18, the J call TRBJ2-5; 8 bases are a match to TRBD2. V was pared by 10 bases and J by 1 base, with 8 bases of the junction left unmatched. Germline V gene data show CDR1 as KGHSH and CDR2 as LQKENI. The CDR3 spans 14 residues. The CDR3 region is CATRGGPLQETQYF. The CDR3 DNA sequence: TGTGCCACCCGGGGGGGGCCTCTCCAAGAGACCCAGTACTTC.

This clone was observed a single time. The V gene is TRBV19, the J gene TRBJ2-3; TRBD1 matches at 9 bases. From germline, CDR1 is LNHDA and CDR2 SQIVND (reference sequence). Trimming took 3 bases from V and 4 from J; bases not matched to a gene: 8. CDR3 size: 16 residues. The CDR3 spells CASSIRTGEGADTQYF. The CDR3 DNA sequence: TGTGCCAGTAGTATCCGGACAGGGGAGGGAGCAGATACGCAGTATTTT.

The chain is built from TRBV11-2 and TRBJ2-7; 8 bases line up with TRBD1. Trimming cost V 5 bases and J 5 bases; bases outside gene matches: 11. Germline lookup yields CDR1 SGHAT and CDR2 FQNNGV. The CDR3 loop spans 15 amino acids. CDR3 residues: CASSAPGQGGHEQYF. CDR3 coding DNA: TGTGCCAGCAGCGCCCCCGGACAGGGAGGCCACGAGCAGTACTTC. Drawing the rest from reference TRBV11-2 and TRBJ2-7, the complete variable domain is EAGVAQSPRYKIIEKRQSVAFWCNPISGHATLYWYQQILGQGPKLLIQFQNNGVVDDSQLPKDRFSAERLKGVDSTLKIQPAKLEDSAVYLCASSAPGQGGHEQYFGPGTRLTVT.

The table lists this clone with a few counts. V usage is TRBV4-1 and J usage is TRBJ2-4, with D possibly being TRBD2 (5 bases). The CDR3 has 18 residues. Per the germline V gene, CDR1 is MGHRA and CDR2 is YSYEKL. Between the trimmed V and J ends, which lost 3 bases and 6 bases, there was a span of 24 bases. CDR3: CASSQEVFMEQLRNIQYF. The CDR3 coding sequence is TGCGCCAGCAGCCAGGAGGTGTTTATGGAACAACTCAGAAACATTCAGTACTTC.

The chain carries TRBV4-1 and TRBJ2-7, with 7 bases aligning to TRBD2. The CDR3 is 14 amino acids. Trimming removed 3 bases from V and 4 bases from J; junction bases left unmatched: 6. The germline V gene has CDR1 MGHRA and CDR2 YSYEKL. The CDR3 coding sequence is TGCGCCAGCAGCCATCTAGCGGCAAGTTACGAGCAGTACTTC. The encoded protein is CASSHLAASYEQYF.

This chain connects TRBV6-5 to TRBJ1-1; a possible D gene is TRBD1 (5 bases). V was shortened by 6 bases and J by 6 bases, with 8 bases between the two germline ends. The CDR3 runs to 11 residues. Germline CDR1 is MNHEY and CDR2 is SVGAGI. CDR3 amino acids: CASRRGAEAFF. CDR3 DNA sequence: TGTGCCAGCAGACGGGGGGCTGAAGCTTTCTTT.

Remarks on this clone: The junction and the germline gene differ at one end; a read error may be behind it. The chain carries TRBV6-5 and TRBJ1-2; 7 bases map to TRBD1. This CDR3 has 15 amino acids. Germline V gene data show CDR1 as MNHEY and CDR2 as SVGAGI. Here the CDR3 reads CANSFADRAHYGYTF. The CDR3 DNA is TGTGCCAACAGTTTCGCTGACAGGGCCCACTATGGCTACACCTTC.

The rearrangement links TRBV18 to TRBJ2-2, with D uncertain. The CDR3 consists of 13 residues. Germline V gene sequence: CDR1 KGHSH, CDR2 LQKENI. V was cut by 3 bases and J by 6 bases, with 8 bases left in between. The CDR3 region is CASSPLMAGELFF. The CDR3 DNA reads TGTGCCAGCTCACCGCTAATGGCCGGGGAGCTGTTTTTT.

The CDR3 DNA reads as TGTGCCAGCAGCAACTCCGGGACTAGCGGCTATACGCAGTATTTT. Protein sequence: CASSNSGTSGYTQYF. J is TRBJ2-3 and V is TRBV7-8; 11 bases agree with TRBD2. V was clipped by 5 bases and J by 7 bases; unmatched bases: 8. From germline, CDR1 is SGHVS and CDR2 FQNEAQ. The CDR3 covers 15 residues.